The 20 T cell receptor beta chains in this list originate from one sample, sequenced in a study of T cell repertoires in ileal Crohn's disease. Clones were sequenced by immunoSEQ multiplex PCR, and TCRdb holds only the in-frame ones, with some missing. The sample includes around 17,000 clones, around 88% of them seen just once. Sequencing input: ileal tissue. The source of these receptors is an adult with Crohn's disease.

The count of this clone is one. The CDR3: CASSPSGVKETQYF. The CDR3 coding sequence is TGTGCCAGCAGCCCCAGCGGGGTGAAAGAGACCCAGTACTTC. The chain recombines TRBV7-3 with TRBJ2-5; TRBD2 agrees at 7 bases. Germline CDR1 is SGHTA and CDR2 is FQGTGA. This CDR3 has 14 amino acids. V was clipped by 5 bases and J by 3 bases; unmatched bases: 6. The full variable domain, completed using reference TRBV7-3 and TRBJ2-5, is GAGVSQTPSNKVTEKGKYVELRCDPISGHTALYWYRQSLGQGPEFLIYFQGTGAADDSGLPNDRFFAVRPEGSVSTLKIQRTERGDSAVYLCASSPSGVKETQYFGPGTRLLVL.

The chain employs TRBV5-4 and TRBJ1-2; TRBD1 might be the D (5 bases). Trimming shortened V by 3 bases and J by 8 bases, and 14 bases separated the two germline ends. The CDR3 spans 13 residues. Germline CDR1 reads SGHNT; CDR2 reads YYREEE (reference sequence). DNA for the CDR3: TGTGCCAGCAGCTGGAGCAGGGTACAGGGCTACACCTTC. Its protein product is CASSWSRVQGYTF.

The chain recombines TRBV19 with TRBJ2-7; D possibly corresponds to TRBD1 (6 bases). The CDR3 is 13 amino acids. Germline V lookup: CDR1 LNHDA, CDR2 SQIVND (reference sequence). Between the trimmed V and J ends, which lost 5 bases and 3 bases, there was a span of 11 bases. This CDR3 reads CASSWQGSYEQYF. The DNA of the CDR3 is TGTGCCAGTAGTTGGCAGGGGAGCTACGAGCAGTACTTC.

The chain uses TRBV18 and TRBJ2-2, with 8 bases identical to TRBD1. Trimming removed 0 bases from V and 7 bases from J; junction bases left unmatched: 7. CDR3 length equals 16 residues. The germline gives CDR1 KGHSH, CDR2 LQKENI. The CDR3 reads CASSPPSRGLNGELFF. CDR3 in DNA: TGTGCCAGCTCACCACCCTCCAGGGGGCTAAACGGGGAGCTGTTTTTT.

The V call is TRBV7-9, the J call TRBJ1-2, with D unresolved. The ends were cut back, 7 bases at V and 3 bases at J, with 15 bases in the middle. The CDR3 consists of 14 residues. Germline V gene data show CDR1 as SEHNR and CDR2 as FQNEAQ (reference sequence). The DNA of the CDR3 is TGTGCCAGCACCCCAAGCTGGGAGGACTATGGCTACACCTTC. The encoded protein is CASTPSWEDYGYTF.

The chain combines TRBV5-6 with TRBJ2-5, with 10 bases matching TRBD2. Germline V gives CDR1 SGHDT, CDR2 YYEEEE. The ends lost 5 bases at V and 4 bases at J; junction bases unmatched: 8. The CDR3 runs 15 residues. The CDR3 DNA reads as TGTGCCAGCAGTCCGGCTAGCGGGAGACGAGAGACCCAGTACTTC. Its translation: CASSPASGRRETQYF.

Here the CDR3 reads CASSVSGQGAHNTQYF. CDR3 nucleotides: TGTGCCAGCAGCGTAAGCGGACAGGGGGCGCATAATACGCAGTATTTT. The chain is built from TRBV9 and TRBJ2-3; TRBD1 aligns across 11 bases. Germline loops: CDR1 SGDLS, CDR2 YYNGEE. The V and J ends lost 1 base and 7 bases, in that order; junction bases with no gene match: 8. The CDR3 is 16 amino acids.

CDR3 coding DNA: TGTGCCAGCAGTTCTGGACAGGGGGGCCGCGAAGAGACCCAGTACTTC. Translated, it gives CASSSGQGGREETQYF. The chain recombines TRBV28 with TRBJ2-5, with 10 bases aligning to TRBD1. The germline gives CDR1 MDHEN, CDR2 SYDVKM. This CDR3 has 16 amino acids. V dropped 4 bases and J dropped 3; count of bases not matched to a gene: 8. Looking up the rest from reference TRBV28 and TRBJ2-5 gives the full variable domain: DVKVTQSSRYLVKRTGEKVFLECVQDMDHENMFWYRQDPGLGLRLIYFSYDVKMKEKGDIPEGYSVSREKKERFSLILESASTNQTSMYLCASSSGQGGREETQYFGPGTRLLVL.

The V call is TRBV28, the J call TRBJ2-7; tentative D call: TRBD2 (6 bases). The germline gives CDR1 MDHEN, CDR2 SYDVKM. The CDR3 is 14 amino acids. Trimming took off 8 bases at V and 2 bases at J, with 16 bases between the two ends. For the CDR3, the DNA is TGTGCCAGCGCCATGGGACTGGAACCCTACGAGCAGTACTTC. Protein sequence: CASAMGLEPYEQYF.

This CDR3 reads CASSEVGRVGGYTF. In DNA, the CDR3 is TGTGCCAGCAGTGAAGTCGGGAGAGTGGGTGGCTACACCTTC. The chain carries TRBV6-1 and TRBJ1-2; D not resolved. V lost 1 base and J 7 bases, leaving 13 bases between the germline ends. This CDR3 spans 14 amino acids. The germline V gene has CDR1 MNHNS and CDR2 SASEGT.

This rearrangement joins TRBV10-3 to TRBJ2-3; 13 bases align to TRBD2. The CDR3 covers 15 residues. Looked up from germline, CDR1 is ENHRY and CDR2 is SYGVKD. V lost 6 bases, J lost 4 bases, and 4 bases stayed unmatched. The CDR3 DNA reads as TGTGCCATCAGACAACTAGCGGGAGGGGCAGATACGCAGTATTTT. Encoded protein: CAIRQLAGGADTQYF.

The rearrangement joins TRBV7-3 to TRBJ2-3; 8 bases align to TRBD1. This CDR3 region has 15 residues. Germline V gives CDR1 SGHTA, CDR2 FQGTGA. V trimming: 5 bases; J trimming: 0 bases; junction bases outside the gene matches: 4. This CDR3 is CASSPRDRSTDTQYF. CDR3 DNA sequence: TGTGCCAGCAGCCCCCGGGACAGGAGCACAGATACGCAGTATTTT. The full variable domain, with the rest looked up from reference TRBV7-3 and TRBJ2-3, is GAGVSQTPSNKVTEKGKYVELRCDPISGHTALYWYRQSLGQGPEFLIYFQGTGAADDSGLPNDRFFAVRPEGSVSTLKIQRTERGDSAVYLCASSPRDRSTDTQYFGPGTRLTVL.

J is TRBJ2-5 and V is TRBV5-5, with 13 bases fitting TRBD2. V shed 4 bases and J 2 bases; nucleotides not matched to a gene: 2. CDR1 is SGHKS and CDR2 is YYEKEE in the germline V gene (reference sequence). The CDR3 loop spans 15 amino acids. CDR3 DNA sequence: TGTGCCAGCAGCCCGACTAGCGGGAGGCAAGAGACCCAGTACTTC. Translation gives CASSPTSGRQETQYF.

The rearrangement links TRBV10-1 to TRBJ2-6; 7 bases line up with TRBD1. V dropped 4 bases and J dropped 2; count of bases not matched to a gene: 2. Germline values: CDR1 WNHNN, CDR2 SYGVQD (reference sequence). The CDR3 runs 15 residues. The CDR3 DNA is TGCGCCAGCAGTGCCGACAGGGCTGGGGCCAACGTCCTGACTTTC. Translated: CASSADRAGANVLTF.

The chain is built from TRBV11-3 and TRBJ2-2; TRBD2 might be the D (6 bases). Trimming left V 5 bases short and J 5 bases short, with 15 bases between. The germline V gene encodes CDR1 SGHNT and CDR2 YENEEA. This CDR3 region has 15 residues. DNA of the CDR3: TGTGCCAGCAGCAAGACGACTGGGGGGACCGGGGAGCTGTTTTTT. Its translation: CASSKTTGGTGELFF.

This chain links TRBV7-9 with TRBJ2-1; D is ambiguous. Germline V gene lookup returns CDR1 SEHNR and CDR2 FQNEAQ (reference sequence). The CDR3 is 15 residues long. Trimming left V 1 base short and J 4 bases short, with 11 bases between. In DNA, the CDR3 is TGTGCCAGCAGCTTAGTAGATGACACTTACAATGAGCAGTTCTTC. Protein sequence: CASSLVDDTYNEQFF.

CDR3 loop: CASRFPGLAGQETQYF. CDR3 DNA sequence: TGTGCCAGCAGATTTCCGGGACTAGCGGGACAAGAGACCCAGTACTTC. The chain joins TRBV11-2 to TRBJ2-5, with 13 bases fitting TRBD2. V lost 6 bases, J lost 2 bases, and 6 bases stayed unmatched. The CDR3 totals 16 residues. Germline V gene data show CDR1 as SGHAT and CDR2 as FQNNGV.

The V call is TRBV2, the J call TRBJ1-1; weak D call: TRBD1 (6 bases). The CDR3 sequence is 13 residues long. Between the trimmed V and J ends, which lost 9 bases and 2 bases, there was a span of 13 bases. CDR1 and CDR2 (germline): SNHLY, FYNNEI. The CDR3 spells CARATGSNTEAFF. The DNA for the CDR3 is TGTGCCAGAGCAACAGGGAGTAACACTGAAGCTTTCTTT.

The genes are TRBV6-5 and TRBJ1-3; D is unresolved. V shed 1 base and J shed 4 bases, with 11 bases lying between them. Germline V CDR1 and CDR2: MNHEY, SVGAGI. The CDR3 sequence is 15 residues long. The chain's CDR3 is CASSYFRGSGNTIYF. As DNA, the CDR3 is TGTGCCAGCAGTTACTTTCGAGGGTCCGGAAACACCATATATTTT.

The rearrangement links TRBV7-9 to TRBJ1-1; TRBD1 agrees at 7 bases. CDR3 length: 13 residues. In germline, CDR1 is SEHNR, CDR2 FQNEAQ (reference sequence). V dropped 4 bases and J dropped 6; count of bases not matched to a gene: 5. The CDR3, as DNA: TGTGCCAGCAGCTCCCGTGGGACAGCTGAAGCTTTCTTT. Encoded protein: CASSSRGTAEAFF.